This TCR beta chain emerged from a study of early T cells in non-severe SARS-CoV-2 infection. Unique molecular identifiers were added to individual cDNA molecules. TCRdb ran MiXCR on the 5' RACE reads and lists one entry per CDR3 protein. The repertoire includes under 95,000 distinct CDR3 sequences, about 16% of them detected once, and approximately 6% sits in the top ten. Trimming shortened V by 0 bases and J by 2 bases, and 13 bases separated the two germline ends. The CDR3 has 16 residues. The germline gives CDR1 SGHRS, CDR2 YFSETQ. The chain uses TRBV5-1 and TRBJ2-3; D is uncertain. Sequencing used whole blood. The TCR comes from an adult who was a healthcare worker with PCR-confirmed SARS-CoV-2 infection or an uninfected control (not recorded which). The CDR3 nucleotides are TGCGCCAGCAGCTTGGCCTCCAGCGCCTTCACAGATACGCAGTATTTT. As protein: CASSLASSAFTDTQYF. Full variable domain (outside the CDR3, taken from reference TRBV5-1 and TRBJ2-3): KAGVTQTPRYLIKTRGQQVTLSCSPISGHRSVSWYQQTPGQGLQFLFEYFSETQRNKGNFPGRFSGRQFSNSRSEMNVSTLELGDSALYLCASSLASSAFTDTQYFGPGTRLTVL.